This TCR beta chain came from a study of T cell responses to AZD1222 COVID-19 vaccine. Study-level background: Combined were second doses at about 4 or about 12 weeks. Study observations and caveats: Baseline serology detected seropositivity in only six AZD1222 recipients. Close to half of spike-specific TCRs reportedly recognize unmutated variant regions.

A remark on this clone: The target antigen is unknown.

Germline values: CDR1 LNHDA, CDR2 SQIVND (reference sequence). The CDR3 contains 16 residues. Trimming took off 6 bases at V and 0 bases at J, with 16 bases between the two ends. Produced via immunoSEQ multiplex PCR; TCRdb's table is partial and in-frame only. The table shows 120,000 or so clones, with approximately 84% occurring only once. The TCR comes from an adult in good health. This material consisted of peripheral blood, taken on day 0 of AZD1222 vaccination. This rearrangement joins TRBV19 to TRBJ2-3; a possible D gene is TRBD1 (6 bases). CDR3 residues: CASRRTGWTSTDTQYF. The CDR3 DNA sequence: TGTGCCAGTAGGAGAACAGGGTGGACTAGCACAGATACGCAGTATTTT.